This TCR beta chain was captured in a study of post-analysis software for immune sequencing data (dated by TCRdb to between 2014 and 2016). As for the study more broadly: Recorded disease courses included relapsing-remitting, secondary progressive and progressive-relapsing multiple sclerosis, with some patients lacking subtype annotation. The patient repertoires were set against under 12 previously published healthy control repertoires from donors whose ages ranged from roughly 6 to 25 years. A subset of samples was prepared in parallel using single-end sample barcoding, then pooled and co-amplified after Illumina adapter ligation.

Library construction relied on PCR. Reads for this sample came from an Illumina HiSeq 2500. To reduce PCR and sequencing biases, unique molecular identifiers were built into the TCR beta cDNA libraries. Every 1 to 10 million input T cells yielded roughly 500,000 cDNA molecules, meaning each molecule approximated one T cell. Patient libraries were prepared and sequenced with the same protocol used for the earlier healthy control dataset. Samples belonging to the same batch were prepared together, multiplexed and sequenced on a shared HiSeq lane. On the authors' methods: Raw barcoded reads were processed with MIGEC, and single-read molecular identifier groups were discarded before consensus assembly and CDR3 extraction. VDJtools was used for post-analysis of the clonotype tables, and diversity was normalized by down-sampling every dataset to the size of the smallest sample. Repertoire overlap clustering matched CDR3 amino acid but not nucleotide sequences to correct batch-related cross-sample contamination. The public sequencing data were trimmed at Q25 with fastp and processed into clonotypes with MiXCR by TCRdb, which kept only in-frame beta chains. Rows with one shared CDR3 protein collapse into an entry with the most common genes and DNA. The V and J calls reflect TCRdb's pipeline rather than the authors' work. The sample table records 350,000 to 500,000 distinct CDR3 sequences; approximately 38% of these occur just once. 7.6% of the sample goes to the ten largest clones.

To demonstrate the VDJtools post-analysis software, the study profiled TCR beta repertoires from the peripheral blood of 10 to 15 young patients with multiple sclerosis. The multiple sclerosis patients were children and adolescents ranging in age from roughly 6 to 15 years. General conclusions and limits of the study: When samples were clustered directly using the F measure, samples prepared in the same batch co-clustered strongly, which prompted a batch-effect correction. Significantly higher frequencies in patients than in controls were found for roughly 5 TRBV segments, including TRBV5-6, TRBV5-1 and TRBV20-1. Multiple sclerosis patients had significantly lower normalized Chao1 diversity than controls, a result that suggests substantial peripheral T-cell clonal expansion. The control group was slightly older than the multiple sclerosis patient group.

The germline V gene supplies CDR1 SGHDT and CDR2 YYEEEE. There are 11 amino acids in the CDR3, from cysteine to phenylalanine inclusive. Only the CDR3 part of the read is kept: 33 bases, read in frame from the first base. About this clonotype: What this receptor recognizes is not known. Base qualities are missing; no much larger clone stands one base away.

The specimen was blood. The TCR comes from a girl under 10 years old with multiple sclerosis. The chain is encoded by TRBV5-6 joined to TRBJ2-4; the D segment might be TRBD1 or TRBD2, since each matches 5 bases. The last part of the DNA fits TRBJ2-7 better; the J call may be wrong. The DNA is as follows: TGTGCCAGCAGCGTTGGGGGCGAGCAGTACTTC. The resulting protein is CASSVGGEQYF.